The rows below give T cell receptor beta chains drawn from one sample of a study of tumor-infiltrating lymphocytes in primary liver carcinoma. TCRdb processed the multiplex PCR reads anew with MiXCR; each CDR3 protein has one entry. Of about 210,000 distinct CDR3 sequences in the sample, less than 75% were seen once. Sequencing was done on a sample of peripheral blood. The receptor set was obtained from an older woman with primary liver carcinoma and hepatitis B virus infection. Each CDR3 is given with its conserved first and last residue. Fields, in order: J gene, CDR3 length, clone size, V gene, D gene, CDR3 protein, CDR3 DNA. A D gene is named only where the DNA matches it firmly. Part of the rows lack a size; the others show once, few, many or a class for expanded clones.

j_call: TRBJ2-7
cdr3_length: 14
clone_size: few
v_call: TRBV5-4
d_call: TRBD2
cdr3_aa: CASSLGLASYEQYF
cdr3_nt: TGTGCCAGCAGCCTGGGACTAGCTTCCTACGAGCAGTACTTC

j_call: TRBJ1-3
cdr3_length: 17
clone_size: .
v_call: TRBV6-6
d_call: .
cdr3_aa: CASSPRGGYRAGNTIYF
cdr3_nt: TGTGCCAGCAGCCCACGTGGCGGGTACAGGGCTGGAAACACCATATATTTT

j_call: TRBJ2-7
cdr3_length: 17
clone_size: .
v_call: TRBV2
d_call: .
cdr3_aa: CASNLSEDSTAYYEQYF
cdr3_nt: TGTGCCAGCAACCTCTCGGAGGACTCCACGGCCTACTACGAGCAGTACTTC

j_call: TRBJ2-5
cdr3_length: 13
clone_size: many
v_call: TRBV29-1
d_call: TRBD1
cdr3_aa: CSVGQGSLLSQYF
cdr3_nt: TGCAGCGTTGGACAGGGAAGCCTGTTGTCCCAGTACTTC

j_call: TRBJ2-3
cdr3_length: 17
clone_size: .
v_call: TRBV6-1
d_call: .
cdr3_aa: CASSGKGENLSTDTQYF
cdr3_nt: TGTGCCAGCAGTGGAAAGGGAGAGAACCTCAGCACAGATACGCAGTATTTT

j_call: TRBJ2-2
cdr3_length: 14
clone_size: .
v_call: TRBV11-2
d_call: .
cdr3_aa: CTSSLDRQAGELFF
cdr3_nt: TGTACCAGCAGCTTAGATCGTCAGGCAGGGGAACTGTTTTTT

j_call: TRBJ2-3
cdr3_length: 16
clone_size: few
v_call: TRBV12-3/TRBV12-4
d_call: .
cdr3_aa: CASSLGVPILPYTQYF
cdr3_nt: TGTGCCAGCAGTTTAGGGGTCCCCATCCTCCCTTATACGCAGTATTTT

j_call: TRBJ2-6
cdr3_length: 17
clone_size: many
v_call: TRBV6-1
d_call: .
cdr3_aa: CASSDHPTFSGANVLTF
cdr3_nt: TGTGCCAGCAGTGATCACCCAACATTCTCTGGGGCCAACGTCCTGACTTTC

j_call: TRBJ1-1
cdr3_length: 15
clone_size: .
v_call: TRBV7-8
d_call: .
cdr3_aa: CASSLGGQRVIRAFF
cdr3_nt: TGTGCCAGCAGCTTAGGAGGACAGCGAGTAATTAGGGCTTTCTTT

j_call: TRBJ2-5
cdr3_length: 13
clone_size: .
v_call: TRBV11-3
d_call: .
cdr3_aa: CTSAGSSGETRYF
cdr3_nt: TGTACCAGCGCAGGGTCCTCTGGCGAGACCCGGTACTTC

j_call: TRBJ1-2
cdr3_length: 16
clone_size: few
v_call: TRBV7-9
d_call: TRBD1
cdr3_aa: CASSLGRPGQGYGYTF
cdr3_nt: TGTGCCAGCAGCTTAGGGAGACCGGGACAGGGGTATGGCTACACCTTC

j_call: TRBJ2-3
cdr3_length: 16
clone_size: few
v_call: TRBV11-2
d_call: .
cdr3_aa: CANSPELASSTDTQYF
cdr3_nt: TGTGCCAACAGCCCAGAACTTGCTTCTAGCACAGATACGCAGTACTTT

j_call: TRBJ2-7
cdr3_length: 17
clone_size: .
v_call: TRBV6-1
d_call: TRBD1
cdr3_aa: CANRVGTGLAFTYEQYF
cdr3_nt: TGTGCCAATCGAGTCGGGACAGGGCTTGCATTCACCTACGAGCAGTACTTC

j_call: TRBJ2-3
cdr3_length: 18
clone_size: many
v_call: TRBV7-8
d_call: TRBD2
cdr3_aa: CASSLRPLAGFRTDTQYF
cdr3_nt: TGTGCCAGCAGCCTACGACCACTAGCGGGATTTCGTACAGATACGCAGTATTTT

j_call: TRBJ2-5
cdr3_length: 16
clone_size: .
v_call: TRBV28
d_call: .
cdr3_aa: CASSVVDYREKETQYF
cdr3_nt: TGTGCCAGCAGTGTCGTAGATTACAGGGAGAAAGAGACCCAGTACTTC

j_call: TRBJ1-6
cdr3_length: 14
clone_size: .
v_call: TRBV10-2
d_call: TRBD1
cdr3_aa: CASSLDRTNSPLHF
cdr3_nt: TGCGCCAGCAGCCTGGACAGGACTAATTCACCCCTCCACTTT

j_call: TRBJ2-7
cdr3_length: 14
clone_size: .
v_call: TRBV5-5
d_call: TRBD2
cdr3_aa: CASGFLAGVYEQYF
cdr3_nt: TGTGCCAGCGGCTTCCTAGCGGGAGTTTACGAGCAGTACTTC

j_call: TRBJ1-2
cdr3_length: 14
clone_size: .
v_call: TRBV5-1
d_call: .
cdr3_aa: CASSKQGQTNGHTF
cdr3_nt: TGCGCCAGCAGCAAGCAAGGACAGACCAATGGCCACACCTTC

j_call: TRBJ2-7
cdr3_length: 12
clone_size: once
v_call: TRBV11-2
d_call: TRBD1
cdr3_aa: CASSLARGQQYF
cdr3_nt: TGTGCAAGCAGCTTAGCCAGGGGGCAGCAGTACTTC

j_call: TRBJ2-7
cdr3_length: 14
clone_size: .
v_call: TRBV4-1
d_call: TRBD1
cdr3_aa: CASSQGDSSYEQYF
cdr3_nt: TGCGCCAGCAGCCAAGGGGACAGCTCCTACGAGCAGTACTTC

j_call: TRBJ2-3
cdr3_length: 14
clone_size: .
v_call: TRBV29-1
d_call: TRBD1
cdr3_aa: CSAAGTGLVDTQYF
cdr3_nt: TGCAGCGCTGCAGGGACAGGGCTGGTAGATACGCAGTATTTT

j_call: TRBJ1-5
cdr3_length: 16
clone_size: .
v_call: TRBV12-3/TRBV12-4
d_call: .
cdr3_aa: CASHPGAHIINQPQHF
cdr3_nt: TGTGCCAGCCATCCCGGGGCCCACATTATCAATCAGCCCCAGCATTTT

j_call: TRBJ2-5
cdr3_length: 14
clone_size: many
v_call: TRBV5-4
d_call: .
cdr3_aa: CASSHRNREETQYF
cdr3_nt: TGTGCCAGCAGCCACCGGAACAGGGAGGAGACCCAGTACTTC

j_call: TRBJ2-1
cdr3_length: 13
clone_size: many
v_call: TRBV6-5
d_call: .
cdr3_aa: CASSPGANNEQFF
cdr3_nt: TGTGCCAGCAGCCCTGGGGCGAACAATGAGCAGTTCTTC

j_call: TRBJ2-2
cdr3_length: 17
clone_size: few
v_call: TRBV30
d_call: TRBD2
cdr3_aa: CAWSVKMASGNTGELFF
cdr3_nt: TGTGCCTGGAGTGTCAAAATGGCTAGCGGGAACACTGGGGAGCTGTTTTTT

j_call: TRBJ2-6
cdr3_length: 16
clone_size: .
v_call: TRBV11-2
d_call: TRBD2
cdr3_aa: CASSSSGSAGANVLTF
cdr3_nt: TGTGCCAGCAGTTCCAGCGGGAGTGCTGGGGCCAATGTCCTGACTTTC

j_call: TRBJ2-1
cdr3_length: 15
clone_size: once
v_call: TRBV4-1
d_call: .
cdr3_aa: CASSRSGTAYDEQFF
cdr3_nt: TGCGCCAGCAGCCGGAGCGGGACAGCTTACGATGAGCAGTTCTTC

j_call: TRBJ2-4
cdr3_length: 13
clone_size: .
v_call: TRBV2
d_call: .
cdr3_aa: CASNLGGQGIQYF
cdr3_nt: TGTGCCAGCAACCTGGGGGGTCAGGGCATTCAGTACTTC

j_call: TRBJ2-6
cdr3_length: 14
clone_size: .
v_call: TRBV12-2
d_call: .
cdr3_aa: CASRGNPRANVLTF
cdr3_nt: TGTGCAAGTCGCGGAAATCCTAGGGCCAACGTCCTGACTTTC

j_call: TRBJ1-2
cdr3_length: 15
clone_size: .
v_call: TRBV5-1
d_call: TRBD1
cdr3_aa: CASSLADRLNYGYTF
cdr3_nt: TGCGCCAGCAGCTTGGCGGACAGGTTAAACTATGGCTATACCTTC

j_call: TRBJ1-1
cdr3_length: 14
clone_size: many
v_call: TRBV6-1
d_call: TRBD1
cdr3_aa: CASTRGQGGTEAFF
cdr3_nt: TGTGCCAGCACCCGCGGACAGGGGGGCACTGAAGCTTTCTTT

j_call: TRBJ2-2
cdr3_length: 17
clone_size: .
v_call: TRBV11-2
d_call: .
cdr3_aa: CASSFSLDMGGTGKLFF
cdr3_nt: TGTGCCAGCAGCTTTAGCCTGGACATGGGGGGCACCGGGAAGCTGTTTTTT

j_call: TRBJ1-4
cdr3_length: 15
clone_size: .
v_call: TRBV4-1
d_call: .
cdr3_aa: CASGQEVLSNEKLFF
cdr3_nt: TGCGCCAGCGGCCAAGAGGTTCTCTCGAACGAAAAACTGTTTTTT

j_call: TRBJ1-1
cdr3_length: 15
clone_size: .
v_call: TRBV7-9
d_call: TRBD1
cdr3_aa: CASSLANAGQLEGFF
cdr3_nt: TGTGCCAGCAGCTTAGCAAACGCGGGACAGCTTGAAGGTTTCTTT

j_call: TRBJ2-1
cdr3_length: 17
clone_size: .
v_call: TRBV11-2
d_call: TRBD1
cdr3_aa: CVSSDGTGVGSANEQFF
cdr3_nt: TGTGTCAGCAGCGACGGGACAGGGGTCGGGTCGGCCAATGAGCAGTTCTTC

j_call: TRBJ2-1
cdr3_length: 16
clone_size: .
v_call: TRBV21-1
d_call: .
cdr3_aa: CASSGQGSDAYNEQFF
cdr3_nt: TGTGCCAGCAGCGGACAGGGCAGTGACGCCTACAATGAGCAGTTCTTC

j_call: TRBJ2-5
cdr3_length: 13
clone_size: once
v_call: TRBV6-1
d_call: .
cdr3_aa: CASSELGLETQYF
cdr3_nt: TGTGCCAGCAGTGAACTGGGGCTAGAGACCCAGTACTTC

j_call: TRBJ2-7
cdr3_length: 16
clone_size: .
v_call: TRBV28
d_call: TRBD1
cdr3_aa: CASSSQAGDRGYEQYF
cdr3_nt: TGTGCCAGCAGTTCCCAGGCCGGGGACAGGGGTTACGAGCAGTACTTC

j_call: TRBJ1-6
cdr3_length: 16
clone_size: .
v_call: TRBV4-1
d_call: .
cdr3_aa: CASSQDLFRGNSPLHF
cdr3_nt: TGCGCCAGCAGCCAAGATCTTTTTCGAGGGAATTCACCCCTCCACTTT

j_call: TRBJ2-2
cdr3_length: 15
clone_size: .
v_call: TRBV10-2
d_call: .
cdr3_aa: CASITGGPNTGELFF
cdr3_nt: TGCGCCAGCATCACGGGCGGACCGAACACCGGGGAGCTGTTTTTT

j_call: TRBJ2-2
cdr3_length: 14
clone_size: .
v_call: TRBV24-1
d_call: .
cdr3_aa: CATKETGNTRELFF
cdr3_nt: TGTGCCACCAAGGAGACCGGGAACACCCGGGAGCTGTTTTTT

j_call: TRBJ2-7
cdr3_length: 14
clone_size: many
v_call: TRBV6-5
d_call: .
cdr3_aa: CASSFQGGPYEQYF
cdr3_nt: TGTGCCAGCAGTTTTCAGGGGGGTCCCTACGAGCAGTACTTC

j_call: TRBJ1-4
cdr3_length: 14
clone_size: few
v_call: TRBV5-6
d_call: TRBD1
cdr3_aa: CASSLDRVRKQLFF
cdr3_nt: TGTGCCAGCAGTTTGGACAGGGTTCGAAAACAACTGTTTTTT

j_call: TRBJ1-2
cdr3_length: 14
clone_size: few
v_call: TRBV28
d_call: .
cdr3_aa: CASRNGGSSYGYTF
cdr3_nt: TGTGCCAGCAGAAACGGTGGCAGTTCCTATGGCTACACCTTC

j_call: TRBJ2-7
cdr3_length: 16
clone_size: once
v_call: TRBV11-2
d_call: .
cdr3_aa: CASSLSGPEGPYDQYF
cdr3_nt: TGTGCCAGCAGCTTGTCGGGCCCGGAAGGGCCCTACGATCAGTACTTC